These 27 T cell receptor beta chains came from one sample sequenced in a study of cytomegalovirus exposure and HLA in healthy donors. With 60 Vbeta and 13 Jbeta primers, the PCR was carried out. Measured with immunoSEQ multiplex PCR; TCRdb has only the in-frame clones, and not every one. The data hold 130,000 or so clones, with about three quarters observed a single time. Sequencing was performed on PBMCs. Receptors originate from a female donor in good health and CMV-seronegative.

The genes are TRBV20-1 and TRBJ2-5; 7 bases fit TRBD2. CDR1 and CDR2 from the germline V gene are DFQATT and SNEGSKA (reference sequence). This CDR3 spans 10 amino acids. CDR3 in amino acids: CATSAETQYF. The CDR3 region has the DNA TGCGCCACTAGCGCGGAGACCCAGTACTTC.

The chain uses TRBV6-5 and TRBJ2-1, with 9 bases identical to TRBD2. The germline V gene has CDR1 MNHEY and CDR2 SVGAGI. The CDR3 has 14 amino acids. With V trimmed by 5 bases and J by 7 bases, 6 bases remained unmatched. The CDR3 sequence is CASSGLAGSNEQFF. The DNA for the CDR3 is TGTGCCAGCAGTGGGCTAGCGGGGAGTAATGAGCAGTTCTTC.

The chain carries TRBV7-8 and TRBJ1-5, with 9 bases identical to TRBD1. The CDR3 is 17 residues long. CDR1 is SGHVS, CDR2 FQNEAQ, per germline. V dropped 5 bases and J dropped 3; count of bases not matched to a gene: 11. The CDR3 protein is CASSPTDRGPDNQPQHF. In DNA, the CDR3 is TGTGCCAGCAGCCCGACGGACAGGGGCCCGGACAATCAGCCCCAGCATTTT.

This chain links TRBV7-3 with TRBJ1-1; D not certain. Deletions cut 5 bases from V and 1 base from J, with 8 bases between. The CDR3 extends over 13 amino acids. Germline loops: CDR1 SGHTA, CDR2 FQGTGA. The CDR3 spells CASSRGPNTEAFF. The CDR3 region has the DNA TGTGCCAGCAGCCGCGGCCCGAACACTGAAGCTTTCTTT.

A few counts support this clone. V usage is TRBV7-9 and J usage is TRBJ1-2; a weak D match, TRBD1 (6 bases). The CDR3 covers 13 residues. Germline V lookup: CDR1 SEHNR, CDR2 FQNEAQ (reference sequence). V was cut by 5 bases and J by 5 bases, with 12 bases left in between. The CDR3 sequence: CASSAGGPYGYTF. CDR3 coding DNA: TGTGCCAGCAGCGCCGGGGGGCCATATGGCTACACCTTC.

The chain links TRBV27 to TRBJ1-1, with a possible D match to TRBD1 (5 bases). Germline V gene lookup returns CDR1 MNHEY and CDR2 SMNVEV (reference sequence). The CDR3 runs to 12 residues. V shed 1 base and J shed 8 bases, with 8 bases lying between them. CDR3 sequence reads: CASSLWGGEAFF. CDR3 DNA: TGTGCCAGCAGTTTATGGGGGGGGGAAGCTTTCTTT.

V gene TRBV10-3 combines with J gene TRBJ2-1, with a weak D call TRBD2 (5 bases). The CDR3 extends over 13 amino acids. The germline V gene encodes CDR1 ENHRY and CDR2 SYGVKD. Trimming removed 6 bases from V and 5 bases from J, with 11 bases in between. CDR3: CAIRLSGNNEQFF. CDR3 nucleotide sequence: TGTGCCATCAGGTTGAGCGGAAACAATGAGCAGTTCTTC.

This clone turned up a few times. This rearrangement joins TRBV30 to TRBJ1-1, with a tentative D call TRBD1 (5 bases). The CDR3 runs 16 residues. Germline assignment: CDR1 GTSNPN and CDR2 SVGIG (reference sequence). V lost 2 bases, J lost 5 bases, and 21 bases lay in between. The CDR3 region has the DNA TGTGCCTGGAGTCGGAAACAAACCGGGCGGGGGACTGAAGCTTTCTTT. Encoded protein: CAWSRKQTGRGTEAFF. The entire variable domain, with the rest obtained from reference TRBV30 and TRBJ1-1, is as follows: SQTIHQWPATLVQPVGSPLSLECTVEGTSNPNLYWYRQAAGRGLQLLFYSVGIGQISSEVPQNLSASRPQDRQFILSSKKLLLSDSGFYLCAWSRKQTGRGTEAFFGQGTRLTVV.

This sequence joins TRBV18 and TRBJ2-7; 9 nucleotides line up with TRBD1. CDR1 KGHSH and CDR2 LQKENI come from the germline V gene. The CDR3 has 16 residues. V lost 3 bases and J lost 2; bases outside the gene matches: 8. The CDR3 bases are TGTGCCAGCTCACCTACACGTAGGACAGGGGCCTACGAGCAGTACTTC. Protein product: CASSPTRRTGAYEQYF.

The chain joins TRBV14 to TRBJ2-1; 12 nucleotides align to TRBD2. Trimming took 4 bases from V and 6 from J; bases not matched to a gene: 10. The CDR3 consists of 17 residues. From germline, CDR1 is SGHDN and CDR2 FVKESK. CDR3 sequence (DNA): TGTGCCAGCAGCCCGCTAGCGGGAGGGATCGAGTTCAATGAGCAGTTCTTC. Residues: CASSPLAGGIEFNEQFF.

The chain joins TRBV28 to TRBJ2-1, with 7 positions matching TRBD1. Trimming took 6 bases from V and 0 from J; bases not matched to a gene: 5. The CDR3 has 15 residues. Germline V lookup: CDR1 MDHEN, CDR2 SYDVKM. CDR3 protein: CASSRDSGSYNEQFF. For the CDR3, the DNA is TGTGCCAGCAGCCGGGACAGCGGCTCCTACAATGAGCAGTTCTTC.

V is TRBV7-2 and J is TRBJ1-4; D unresolved. The CDR3 is 16 amino acids. Trimming took off 2 bases at V and 0 bases at J, with 10 bases between the two ends. Germline values: CDR1 SGHTA, CDR2 FQGNSA. CDR3 DNA sequence: TGTGCCAGCAGCTTAAGGCCAGCGGCAACTAATGAAAAACTGTTTTTT. Protein: CASSLRPAATNEKLFF.

The chain recombines TRBV27 with TRBJ1-1; D gene ambiguous. The germline V gene encodes CDR1 MNHEY and CDR2 SMNVEV (reference sequence). Trimming took off 2 bases at V and 0 bases at J, with 7 bases between the two ends. The CDR3 extends over 14 amino acids. Written as DNA, the CDR3 is TGTGCCAGCAGTTTACGGTCAATGAACACTGAAGCTTTCTTT. Amino acids: CASSLRSMNTEAFF.

The chain couples TRBV6-6 to TRBJ2-7, with 7 bases that match TRBD1. V shed 8 bases and J 2 bases; nucleotides not matched to a gene: 6. This CDR3 is 13 amino acids long. Germline CDR1 MNHNY, CDR2 SVGAGI (reference sequence). CDR3 protein: CASGPGQTYEQYF. CDR3 DNA sequence: TGTGCCAGCGGACCGGGACAGACCTACGAGCAGTACTTC.

The sample holds a few counts of this clone. V and J are TRBV6-6 and TRBJ2-7; D remains ambiguous. V dropped 8 bases and J dropped 0 bases, with 8 bases sitting between them. Germline-derived CDR1 and CDR2 are MNHNY and SVGAGI (reference sequence). The CDR3 is 12 amino acids. CDR3 loop: CASADFSYEQYF. Written as DNA, the CDR3 is TGTGCCAGCGCAGATTTCTCCTACGAGCAGTACTTC.

The rearrangement links TRBV4-1 to TRBJ2-5; 7 nucleotides agree with TRBD1. Germline loops: CDR1 MGHRA, CDR2 YSYEKL. V dropped 0 bases and J dropped 4; count of bases not matched to a gene: 5. The CDR3 consists of 15 residues. In nucleotides, the CDR3 is TGCGCCAGCAGCCAAGAAGACAGGGTTGGAGAGACCCAGTACTTC. Its protein product is CASSQEDRVGETQYF.

This clone was observed once. The J gene is TRBJ1-3, the V gene TRBV9; D gene uncertain. Trimming removed 3 bases from V and 8 bases from J, with 3 bases in between. The CDR3 has 10 amino acids. CDR1 SGDLS and CDR2 YYNGEE come from the germline V gene. The CDR3: CASSGDTIYF. The CDR3 nucleotides read TGTGCCAGCAGCGGAGACACCATATATTTT.

This rearrangement joins TRBV5-5 to TRBJ2-3; D may be TRBD2 (5 bases). The CDR3 has 15 amino acids. V gave up 0 bases and J gave up 0 bases, with 8 bases separating them. The germline V gene encodes CDR1 SGHKS and CDR2 YYEKEE (reference sequence). As DNA, the CDR3 is TGTGCCAGCAGCTTGGTGCGGGCTAGCACAGATACGCAGTATTTT. Its protein is CASSLVRASTDTQYF. Full variable domain (remainder filled in from reference TRBV5-5 and TRBJ2-3): DAGVTQSPTHLIKTRGQQVTLRCSPISGHKSVSWYQQVLGQGPQFIFQYYEKEERGRGNFPDRFSARQFPNYSSELNVNALLLGDSALYLCASSLVRASTDTQYFGPGTRLTVL.

As for this clone: The same CDR3 can be traced to other DNA sequences in this sample. This chain joins TRBV5-1 and TRBJ2-5, with 7 bases matching TRBD1. CDR3 length equals 14 residues. The germline CDR1 and CDR2 sequences are SGHRS and YFSETQ. With V trimmed by 3 bases and J by 1 base, 3 bases remained unmatched. The chain's CDR3 is CASSSGTAQETQYF. The DNA for the CDR3 is TGCGCCAGCAGCTCCGGGACAGCCCAAGAGACCCAGTACTTC. The full variable domain, its missing parts supplied by reference TRBV5-1 and TRBJ2-5, is KAGVTQTPRYLIKTRGQQVTLSCSPISGHRSVSWYQQTPGQGLQFLFEYFSETQRNKGNFPGRFSGRQFSNSRSEMNVSTLELGDSALYLCASSSGTAQETQYFGPGTRLLVL.

As DNA, the CDR3 is TGCGCCAGCAGCCAATACCGGGACAGGGGTGAAGCTTTCTTT. Translated, it gives CASSQYRDRGEAFF. The chain uses TRBV4-1 and TRBJ1-1, with TRBD1 matching 10 bases. The germline V gene has CDR1 MGHRA and CDR2 YSYEKL. J was trimmed by 7 bases and V by 2 bases; bases with no gene match: 4. The CDR3 contains 14 residues.

The chain carries TRBV11-2 and TRBJ2-7; D might be TRBD2 (5 bases). V lost 0 bases, J lost 7 bases, and 10 bases lay in between. The CDR3 length is 13 residues. The V gene's germline CDR1 is SGHAT and CDR2 FQNNGV. In DNA, the CDR3 is TGTGCCAGCAGCTTAGAACCGTCGGGGGAGCAGTACTTC. Translated, it gives CASSLEPSGEQYF.

The genes are TRBV6-1 and TRBJ1-2; 7 positions agree with TRBD1. V lost 1 base and J lost 4; bases outside the gene matches: 6. The CDR3 runs 15 residues. The V gene's germline CDR1 is MNHNS and CDR2 SASEGT. The CDR3 coding sequence is TGTGCCAGCAGTGAAGGAGGGGGCGAATTCTATGGCTACACCTTC. It yields the protein CASSEGGGEFYGYTF.

The genes are TRBV19 and TRBJ1-5; 7 nucleotides line up with TRBD1. Germline V gives CDR1 LNHDA, CDR2 SQIVND (reference sequence). V lost 4 bases to trimming and J lost 2 bases; unmatched junction nucleotides: 2. The CDR3 loop spans 14 amino acids. In DNA form, the CDR3 reads TGTGCCAGTAGTACCGGGACAGGCAATCAGCCCCAGCATTTT. Translation: CASSTGTGNQPQHF. Based on the CDR3 plus reference TRBV19 and TRBJ1-5, the full variable domain is DGGITQSPKYLFRKEGQNVTLSCEQNLNHDAMYWYRQDPGQGLRLIYYSQIVNDFQKGDIAEGYSVSREKKESFPLTVTSAQKNPTAFYLCASSTGTGNQPQHFGDGTRLSIL.

This clone was recorded a few times. The chain joins TRBV25-1 to TRBJ1-2; D may be TRBD1 (5 bases). Looked up from germline, CDR1 is MGHDK and CDR2 is SYGVNS. Between the trimmed V and J ends, which lost 1 base and 9 bases, there was a span of 12 bases. The CDR3 is made up of 13 amino acids. As DNA, the CDR3 is TGTGCCAGCAGTGAATGGGCGGGGGGGAGCTACACCTTC. Residues: CASSEWAGGSYTF.

The chain carries TRBV30 and TRBJ1-1; D not resolved. Trimming took 0 bases from V and 3 from J, leaving 8 bases between them. CDR1 GTSNPN and CDR2 SVGIG come from the germline V gene (reference sequence). The CDR3 consists of 13 residues. CDR3 amino acids: CAWSVWPDTEAFF. The CDR3 DNA sequence: TGTGCCTGGAGTGTATGGCCTGACACTGAAGCTTTCTTT.

This clone has just a few counts. The V gene is TRBV15, the J gene TRBJ1-2; no clear D. The CDR3 loop spans 17 amino acids. Germline lookup yields CDR1 LNHNV and CDR2 YYDKDF (reference sequence). Trimming stripped 3 bases from V and 0 bases from J, with 17 bases between. CDR3: CATSRAKTRETNYGYTF. Written as DNA, the CDR3 is TGTGCCACCAGCAGGGCGAAGACGAGGGAGACTAACTATGGCTACACCTTC.

The chain employs TRBV7-9 and TRBJ2-3; TRBD2 aligns across 10 bases. Trimming cost V 4 bases and J 4 bases; bases outside gene matches: 8. CDR3 length: 16 residues. Germline V lookup: CDR1 SEHNR, CDR2 FQNEAQ (reference sequence). CDR3 protein: CASSSSSGSIADTQYF. CDR3 DNA sequence: TGTGCCAGCAGCTCTTCTAGCGGGAGTATAGCAGATACGCAGTATTTT.